The following is a T cell receptor beta chain sequence with its context. This entry is derived from a study of blood T cell repertoires in COVID-19. The wider study: The United States, Italy and Spain were the sources of the acute and convalescent COVID-19 samples. Sources were T cells, B-cell-depleted T cells, or PBMCs; the material itself was cDNA or gDNA.

Libraries were prepared by immunoSEQ multiplex PCR; TCRdb keeps only in-frame clonotypes and omits some of them. The table has 190,000 or so clones, 84% seen once. Between the trimmed V and J ends, which lost 5 bases and 2 bases, there was a span of 15 bases. CDR3 size: 15 residues. Germline assignment: CDR1 SGHAT and CDR2 FQNNGV. Cohort placement rested on clinical history that participants reported themselves. Two consecutive negative NP/OP PCR tests, clearance, or resolved symptoms defined Cohort 3 recovery. The material sequenced was PBMCs or T cells enriched from blood (not recorded which). The sequence was obtained from a man between 40 and 49 years old who had recovered from COVID-19. This chain connects TRBV11-2 to TRBJ2-5; D perhaps matches TRBD2 (5 bases). This CDR3 is CASSSVLGRQETQYF. In DNA, the CDR3 is TGTGCCAGCAGCAGCGTACTAGGACGGCAAGAGACCCAGTACTTC.